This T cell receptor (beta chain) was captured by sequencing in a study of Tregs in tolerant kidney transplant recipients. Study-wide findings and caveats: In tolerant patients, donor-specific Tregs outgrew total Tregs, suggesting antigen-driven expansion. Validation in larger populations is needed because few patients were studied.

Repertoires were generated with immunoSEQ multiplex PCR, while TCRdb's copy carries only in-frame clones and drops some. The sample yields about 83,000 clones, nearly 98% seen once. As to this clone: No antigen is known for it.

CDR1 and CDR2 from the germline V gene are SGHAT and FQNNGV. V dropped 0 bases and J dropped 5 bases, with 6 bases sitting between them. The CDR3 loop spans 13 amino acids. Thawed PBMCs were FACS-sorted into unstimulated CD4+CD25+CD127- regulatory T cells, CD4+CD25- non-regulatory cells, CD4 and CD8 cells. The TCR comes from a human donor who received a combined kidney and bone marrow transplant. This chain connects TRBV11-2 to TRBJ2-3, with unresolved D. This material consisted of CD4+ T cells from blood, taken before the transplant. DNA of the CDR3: TGTGCCAGCAGCTTAGATCGTCGAGATACGCAGTATTTT. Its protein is CASSLDRRDTQYF.